Shown below are 18 T cell receptor beta chains from a single sample sequenced in a study of response to subunit inactivated influenza vaccine. TCRdb reprocessed the RT-PCR reads via MiXCR and lists one record per CDR3 protein. This sample has hundreds of thousands of distinct CDR3 sequences, with approximately 10% found just once. The sequences come from PBMCs from blood, collected on the day of vaccination. The receptors originated from a middle-aged man who received an inactivated influenza vaccine.

The sample holds many counts of this clonotype. The rearrangement links TRBV7-2 to TRBJ2-7; 9 nucleotides line up with TRBD1. The CDR3 is 14 residues long. The V gene end was trimmed by 4 bases and the J gene end by 4 bases; junction bases not matched to a gene: 5. Germline loops: CDR1 SGHTA, CDR2 FQGNSA. The CDR3 sequence is CASSSGTGYYEQYF. As DNA, the CDR3 is TGTGCCAGCAGCTCGGGGACAGGGTATTACGAGCAGTACTTC.

This clonotype was seen more than once but under ten times. V and J are TRBV6-2 or TRBV6-3 and TRBJ2-7; D might be TRBD1 (6 bases). Trimming removed 2 bases from V and 0 bases from J, with 11 bases in between. The CDR3 has 15 amino acids. Germline CDR1 is MNHEY and CDR2 is SVGEGT. CDR3 coding DNA: TGTGCCAGCAGTTACGGGACACCGAGCTCCTACGAGCAGTACTTC. Residues: CASSYGTPSSYEQYF.

The CDR3 coding sequence is TGCGCCAGCAGCTCGGTTGCGGGAGTGAATGAGCAGTTCTTC. It specifies CASSSVAGVNEQFF. V gene TRBV5-1 combines with J gene TRBJ2-1; 7 nucleotides line up with TRBD2. V shed 3 bases, J shed 7 bases, and the junction held 7 bases outside the gene matches. This CDR3 region has 14 residues. Looked up from germline, CDR1 is SGHRS and CDR2 is YFSETQ.

The table lists this clonotype with a few counts. The rearrangement joins TRBV2 to TRBJ1-5; 7 bases match TRBD1. J lost 2 bases, V lost 8 bases, and 3 bases had no gene match. From germline, CDR1 is SNHLY and CDR2 FYNNEI. CDR3 length: 13 residues. The CDR3: CASERGRNQPQHF. CDR3 nucleotides: TGTGCCAGCGAGAGGGGGCGCAATCAGCCCCAGCATTTT.

This rearrangement joins TRBV7-8 to TRBJ2-1, with 8 nucleotides matching TRBD2. V was clipped by 5 bases and J by 5 bases; unmatched bases: 11. Looked up from germline, CDR1 is SGHVS and CDR2 is FQNEAQ. CDR3 length equals 16 residues. In nucleotides, the CDR3 is TGTGCCAGCAGCACCATATCTAGCGGGCCAAACAATGAGCAGTTCTTC. Its translation is CASSTISSGPNNEQFF.

The table lists this clonotype with many counts. DNA of the CDR3: TGCAGTGCTAGAGATTCGAGGAACACTGAAGCTTTCTTT. Translating gives CSARDSRNTEAFF. The J gene is TRBJ1-1, the V gene TRBV20-1; D call uncertain. Germline V gene data show CDR1 as DFQATT and CDR2 as SNEGSKA (reference sequence). The CDR3 is 13 residues long. With 0 bases removed from V and 1 base from J, the gap between germline ends came to 6 bases.

There are a few counts of this clonotype. This rearrangement joins TRBV20-1 to TRBJ1-1, with D possibly TRBD1 on 6 matching bases. Trimming stripped 7 bases from V and 0 bases from J, with 15 bases between. In germline, CDR1 is DFQATT, CDR2 SNEGSKA (reference sequence). The CDR3 length is 14 residues. CDR3 bases: TGCAGTGAGGGGGGGCAGAGGATGAACACTGAAGCTTTCTTT. Translated, it gives CSEGGQRMNTEAFF.

CDR3: CASSGGPLAGSSGANVLTF. The CDR3 nucleotides read TGTGCCAGCAGCGGAGGTCCACTAGCGGGGAGCTCTGGGGCCAACGTCCTGACTTTC. The chain carries TRBV11-2 and TRBJ2-6, with TRBD2 matching over 10 bases. J was trimmed by 0 bases and V by 5 bases; bases with no gene match: 10. The length of the CDR3 is 19 residues. The V gene's germline CDR1 is SGHAT and CDR2 FQNNGV.

This clonotype was recorded a few times. This sequence joins TRBV18 and TRBJ2-1; D may be TRBD1 or TRBD2 (6 bases each). The V gene's germline CDR1 is KGHSH and CDR2 LQKENI. The CDR3 spans 12 residues. Trimming left V 3 bases short and J 10 bases short, with 10 bases between. As DNA, the CDR3 is TGTGCCAGCTCACCCGGAGGGACAGAGCAGTTCTTC. Amino acids: CASSPGGTEQFF.

This clonotype has only a few counts. The gene calls are TRBV20-1 and TRBJ2-5, with 7 bases lining up with TRBD2. Trimming removed 3 bases from V and 5 bases from J; junction bases left unmatched: 6. Germline CDR1 is DFQATT and CDR2 is SNEGSKA (reference sequence). The CDR3 contains 13 residues. The CDR3 spells CSASGRHWETQYF. DNA of the CDR3: TGCAGTGCTAGCGGGAGGCACTGGGAGACCCAGTACTTC.

This clonotype has only a few counts. The chain uses TRBV25-1 and TRBJ2-2; D possibly corresponds to TRBD1 (5 bases). The V end was cut by 4 bases, the J end by 4 bases, with 16 bases between. Germline V lookup: CDR1 MGHDK, CDR2 SYGVNS. The CDR3 covers 16 residues. The CDR3 DNA reads TGTGCCAGCAGTGCCTTTGAGGTCAGGGCCACCGGGGAGCTGTTTTTT. It codes for CASSAFEVRATGELFF.

There are a few counts of this clonotype. V gene TRBV11-1 combines with J gene TRBJ2-1, with D perhaps TRBD1 or TRBD2 (6 bases each). Per the germline V gene, CDR1 is SGHAT and CDR2 is FQDESV (reference sequence). V dropped 3 bases and J dropped 4 bases, with 22 bases sitting between them. The CDR3 has 18 residues. CDR3 DNA sequence: TGTGCCAGCAGCTTCATGGCAGGGGATGAGGCGGGATACAATGAGCAGTTCTTC. This codes for CASSFMAGDEAGYNEQFF.

This clonotype was detected a few times. V is TRBV20-1 and J is TRBJ2-3; 9 bases line up with TRBD2. This CDR3 comprises 17 residues. Trimming removed 3 bases from V and 6 bases from J; junction bases left unmatched: 16. Germline V gene lookup returns CDR1 DFQATT and CDR2 SNEGSKA (reference sequence). CDR3 protein: CSASSPSGKPMGDTQYF. CDR3 in DNA: TGCAGTGCTAGTTCGCCTAGCGGGAAACCCATGGGCGATACGCAGTATTTT.

This clonotype was found a few times. The chain is built from TRBV12-3 or TRBV12-4 and TRBJ2-3; D possibly corresponds to TRBD1 (6 bases). This CDR3 comprises 14 residues. V gave up 7 bases and J gave up 3 bases, with 14 bases separating them. The DNA of the CDR3 is TGTGCCAGCAATTCAGGGGTTTTGACAGATACGCAGTATTTT. Amino acid sequence: CASNSGVLTDTQYF.

This clonotype came up many times. This sequence joins TRBV7-2 and TRBJ1-1; D not resolved. Deletions cut 0 bases from V and 4 bases from J, with 9 bases between. CDR3 length equals 14 residues. Germline V gene data show CDR1 as SGHTA and CDR2 as FQGNSA. The CDR3 nucleotides are TGTGCCAGCAGCTTAGCGGTGGTCGGCACTGAAGCTTTCTTT. The encoded protein is CASSLAVVGTEAFF.

This clonotype was seen more than once but under ten times. The chain carries TRBV29-1 and TRBJ2-1; TRBD1 matches 8 bases. The V gene's germline CDR1 is SQVTM and CDR2 ANQGSEA. This CDR3 contains 12 residues. Trimming cost V 8 bases and J 9 bases; bases outside gene matches: 9. This CDR3 reads CSYGQGMGEQFF. The CDR3, as DNA: TGCAGCTATGGACAGGGCATGGGTGAGCAGTTCTTC.

The V gene is TRBV6-2 or TRBV6-3, the J gene TRBJ2-7; D perhaps matches TRBD1 (5 bases). Trimming pared 6 bases from V and 5 bases from J, leaving 26 bases between. CDR1 and CDR2 from the germline V gene are MNHEY and SVGEGT. This CDR3 contains 17 residues. This CDR3 is CASRSRSFGARGNEQYF. The CDR3 region has the DNA TGTGCCAGCAGATCGAGGTCTTTTGGGGCCCGCGGAAACGAGCAGTACTTC.

Only a few counts were recorded for this clonotype. DNA of the CDR3: TGCGCCAGCAGCCTCAGGGGATCAACTACCTACGAGCAGTACTTC. Translation: CASSLRGSTTYEQYF. The genes are TRBV4-1 and TRBJ2-7; D perhaps matches TRBD1 (6 bases). The CDR3 has 15 residues. Per the germline V gene, CDR1 is MGHRA and CDR2 is YSYEKL. Trimming stripped 4 bases from V and 2 bases from J, with 15 bases between.